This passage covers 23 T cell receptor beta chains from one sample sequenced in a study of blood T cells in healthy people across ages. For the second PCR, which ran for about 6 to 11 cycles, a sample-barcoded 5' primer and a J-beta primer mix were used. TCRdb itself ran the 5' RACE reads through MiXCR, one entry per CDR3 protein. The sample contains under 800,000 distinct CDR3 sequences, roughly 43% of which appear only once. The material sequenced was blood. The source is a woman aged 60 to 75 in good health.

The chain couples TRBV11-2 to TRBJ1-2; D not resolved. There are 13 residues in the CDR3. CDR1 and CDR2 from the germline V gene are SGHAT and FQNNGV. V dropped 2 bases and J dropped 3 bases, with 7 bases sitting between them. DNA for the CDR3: TGTGCCAGCAGCTTAAGTTTCGACTATGGCTACACCTTC. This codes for CASSLSFDYGYTF.

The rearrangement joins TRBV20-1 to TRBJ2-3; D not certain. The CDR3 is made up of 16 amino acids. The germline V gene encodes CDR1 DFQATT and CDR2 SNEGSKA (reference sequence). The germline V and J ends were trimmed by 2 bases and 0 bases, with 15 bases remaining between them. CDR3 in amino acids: CSARLSDFSSTDTQYF. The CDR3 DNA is TGCAGTGCTAGACTATCAGACTTCTCTAGCACAGATACGCAGTATTTT.

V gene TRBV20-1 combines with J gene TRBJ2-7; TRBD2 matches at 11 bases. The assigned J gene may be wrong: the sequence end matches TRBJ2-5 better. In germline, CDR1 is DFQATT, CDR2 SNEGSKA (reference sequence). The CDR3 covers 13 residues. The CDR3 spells CSAPTSGDETQYF. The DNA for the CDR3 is TGCAGTGCCCCGACTAGCGGGGACGAGACCCAGTACTTC.

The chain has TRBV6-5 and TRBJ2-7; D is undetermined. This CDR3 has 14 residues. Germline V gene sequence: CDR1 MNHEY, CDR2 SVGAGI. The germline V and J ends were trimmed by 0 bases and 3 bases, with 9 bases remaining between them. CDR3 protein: CASSYSGRGYEQYF. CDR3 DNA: TGTGCCAGCAGTTACTCAGGCAGAGGCTACGAGCAGTACTTC.

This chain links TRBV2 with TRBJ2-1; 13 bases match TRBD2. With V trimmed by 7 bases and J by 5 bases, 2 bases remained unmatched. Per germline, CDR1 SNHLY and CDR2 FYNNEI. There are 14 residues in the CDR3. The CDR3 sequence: CASMGTSGNNEQFF. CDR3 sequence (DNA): TGTGCCAGCATGGGGACTAGCGGGAACAATGAGCAGTTCTTC.

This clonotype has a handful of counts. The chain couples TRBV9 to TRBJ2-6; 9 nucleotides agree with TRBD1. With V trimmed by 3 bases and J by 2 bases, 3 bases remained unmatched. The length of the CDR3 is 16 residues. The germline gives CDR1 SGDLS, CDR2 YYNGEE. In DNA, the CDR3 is TGTGCCAGCAGCGCCAGACAGGGGGCTGGGGCCAACGTCCTGACTTTC. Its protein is CASSARQGAGANVLTF.

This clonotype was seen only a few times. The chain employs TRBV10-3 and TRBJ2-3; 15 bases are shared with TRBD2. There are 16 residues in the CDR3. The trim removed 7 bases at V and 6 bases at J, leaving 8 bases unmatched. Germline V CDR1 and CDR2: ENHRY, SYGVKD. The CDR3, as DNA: TGTGCCATCACCCCAGGACTAGCGGGGGGGCGGGATACGCAGTATTTT. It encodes CAITPGLAGGRDTQYF.

The DNA for the CDR3 is TGCAGCGTCGCTGTAGGGGAAACTTACAATGAGCAGTTCTTC. Its protein product is CSVAVGETYNEQFF. The chain employs TRBV29-1 and TRBJ2-1; D might be TRBD1 (5 bases). This CDR3 has 14 amino acids. Trimming pared 6 bases from V and 4 bases from J, leaving 16 bases between. CDR1 and CDR2 from the germline V gene are SQVTM and ANQGSEA.

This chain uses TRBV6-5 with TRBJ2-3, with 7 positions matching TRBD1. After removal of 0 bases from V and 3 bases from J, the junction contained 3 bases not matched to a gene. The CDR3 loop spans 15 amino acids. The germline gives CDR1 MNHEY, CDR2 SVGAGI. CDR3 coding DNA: TGTGCCAGCAGTTACTCTGCAGGGGGTACAGATACGCAGTATTTT. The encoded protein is CASSYSAGGTDTQYF.

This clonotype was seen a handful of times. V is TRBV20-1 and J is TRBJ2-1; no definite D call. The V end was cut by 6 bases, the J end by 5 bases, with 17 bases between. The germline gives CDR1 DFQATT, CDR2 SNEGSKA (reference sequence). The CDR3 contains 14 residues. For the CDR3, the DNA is TGCAGTGCCCGGACCGGGTTGATACACAATGAGCAGTTCTTC. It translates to CSARTGLIHNEQFF.

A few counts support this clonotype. The CDR3 sequence: CASSEGNSPLHF. In DNA form, the CDR3 reads TGTGCCAGCAGTGAGGGTAATTCACCCCTCCACTTT. The rearrangement links TRBV2 to TRBJ1-6; D is unclear. The CDR3 consists of 12 residues. V lost 3 bases, J lost 6 bases, and 3 bases lay in between. CDR1 and CDR2 (germline): SNHLY, FYNNEI. The full variable domain, its missing parts supplied by reference TRBV2 and TRBJ1-6, is EPEVTQTPSHQVTQMGQEVILRCVPISNHLYFYWYRQILGQKVEFLVSFYNNEISEKSEIFDDQFSVERPDGSNFTLKIRSTKLEDSAMYFCASSEGNSPLHFGNGTRLTVT.

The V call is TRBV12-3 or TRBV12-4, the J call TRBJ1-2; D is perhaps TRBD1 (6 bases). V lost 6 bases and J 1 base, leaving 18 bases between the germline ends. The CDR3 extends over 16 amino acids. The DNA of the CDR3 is TGTGCCAGCAGACCCAGTCGAGGGGGGTTTAACTATGGCTACACCTTC. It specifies CASRPSRGGFNYGYTF.

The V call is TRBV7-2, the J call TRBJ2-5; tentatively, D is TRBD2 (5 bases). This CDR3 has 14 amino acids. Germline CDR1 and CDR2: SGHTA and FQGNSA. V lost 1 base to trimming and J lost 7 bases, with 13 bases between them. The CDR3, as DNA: TGTGCCAGCAGCTTAGGGAGGAGTGAGGGGACCCAGTACTTC. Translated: CASSLGRSEGTQYF.

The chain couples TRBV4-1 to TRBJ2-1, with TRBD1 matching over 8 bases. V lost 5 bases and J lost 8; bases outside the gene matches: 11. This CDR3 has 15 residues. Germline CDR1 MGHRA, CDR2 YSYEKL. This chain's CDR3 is CASSTRGAGGDEQFF. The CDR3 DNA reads TGCGCCAGCAGCACACGAGGGGCAGGGGGCGATGAGCAGTTCTTC.

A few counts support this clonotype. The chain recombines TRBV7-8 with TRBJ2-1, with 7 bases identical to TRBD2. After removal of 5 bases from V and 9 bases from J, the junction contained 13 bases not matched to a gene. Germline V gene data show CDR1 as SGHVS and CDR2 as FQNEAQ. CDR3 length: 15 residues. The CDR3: CASSPVWGRDGEQFF. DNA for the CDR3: TGTGCCAGCAGCCCCGTATGGGGGAGGGACGGTGAGCAGTTCTTC.

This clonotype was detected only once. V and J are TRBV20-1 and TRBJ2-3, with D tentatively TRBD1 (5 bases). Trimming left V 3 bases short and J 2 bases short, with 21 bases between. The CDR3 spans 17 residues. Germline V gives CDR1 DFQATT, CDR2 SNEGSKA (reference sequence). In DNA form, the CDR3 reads TGCAGTGCTAGCCAGACGTCGGACACGGGTACCACAGATACGCAGTATTTT. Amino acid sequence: CSASQTSDTGTTDTQYF.

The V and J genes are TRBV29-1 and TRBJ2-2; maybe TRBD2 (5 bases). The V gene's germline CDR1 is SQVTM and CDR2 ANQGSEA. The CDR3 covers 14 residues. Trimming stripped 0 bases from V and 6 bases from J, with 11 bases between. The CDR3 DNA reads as TGCAGCGTTGAAGATGGGGTCGGGGCCGGGGAGCTGTTTTTT. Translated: CSVEDGVGAGELFF.

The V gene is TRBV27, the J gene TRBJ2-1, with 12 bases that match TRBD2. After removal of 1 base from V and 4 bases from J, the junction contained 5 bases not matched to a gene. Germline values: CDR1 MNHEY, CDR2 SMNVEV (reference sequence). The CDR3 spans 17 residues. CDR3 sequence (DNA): TGTGCCAGCAGTTTATGGCCTAGCGGGGGGGGGTACAATGAGCAGTTCTTC. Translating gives CASSLWPSGGGYNEQFF.

The CDR3 nucleotides read TGTGCCAGCAGGGCCAATGGGGGGGAAAGCTACACCTTC. Its translation: CASRANGGESYTF. The gene calls are TRBV9 and TRBJ1-2; the D gene is possibly TRBD1 (5 bases). The CDR3 has 13 residues. Germline values: CDR1 SGDLS, CDR2 YYNGEE. Trimming removed 5 bases from V and 9 bases from J, with 17 bases in between.

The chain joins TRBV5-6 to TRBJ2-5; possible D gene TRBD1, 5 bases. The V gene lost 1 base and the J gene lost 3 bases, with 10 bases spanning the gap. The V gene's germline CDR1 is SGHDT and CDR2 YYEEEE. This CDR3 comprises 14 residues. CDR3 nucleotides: TGTGCCAGCAGCTTGCGGACACGAAAAGAGACCCAGTACTTC. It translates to CASSLRTRKETQYF.

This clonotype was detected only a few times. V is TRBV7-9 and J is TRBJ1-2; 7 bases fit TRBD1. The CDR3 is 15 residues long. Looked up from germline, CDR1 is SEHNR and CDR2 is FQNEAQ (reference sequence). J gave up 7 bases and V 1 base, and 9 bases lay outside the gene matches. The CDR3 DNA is TGTGCCAGCAGCTTAGTAGTGGCAGGGGGATCTGGCTACACCTTC. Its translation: CASSLVVAGGSGYTF.

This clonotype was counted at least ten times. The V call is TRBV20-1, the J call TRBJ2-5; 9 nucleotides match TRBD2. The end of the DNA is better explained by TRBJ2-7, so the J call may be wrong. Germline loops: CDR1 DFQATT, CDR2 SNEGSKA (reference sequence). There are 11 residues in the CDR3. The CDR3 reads CSATRGGEQYF. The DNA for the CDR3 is TGCAGTGCTACGCGGGGGGGCGAGCAGTACTTC.

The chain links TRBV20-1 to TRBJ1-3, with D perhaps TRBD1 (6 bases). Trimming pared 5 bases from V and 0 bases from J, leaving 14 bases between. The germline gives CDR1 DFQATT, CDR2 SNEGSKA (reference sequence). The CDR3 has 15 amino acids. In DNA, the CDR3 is TGCAGTGCTCCGGGGGGGGCCGCCTCTGGAAACACCATATATTTT. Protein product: CSAPGGAASGNTIYF.